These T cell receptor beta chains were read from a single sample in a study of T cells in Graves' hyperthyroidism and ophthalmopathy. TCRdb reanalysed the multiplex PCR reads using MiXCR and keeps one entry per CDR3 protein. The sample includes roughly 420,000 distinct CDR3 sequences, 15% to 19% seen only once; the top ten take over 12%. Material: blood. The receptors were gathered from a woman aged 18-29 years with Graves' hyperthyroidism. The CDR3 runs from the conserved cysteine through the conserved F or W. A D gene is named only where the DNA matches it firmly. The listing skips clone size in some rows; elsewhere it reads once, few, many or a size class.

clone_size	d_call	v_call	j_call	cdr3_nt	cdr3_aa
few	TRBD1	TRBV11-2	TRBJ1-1	TGTGCCAGCAGCTCCCAGGACAGGGGGCCGACTGAAGCTTTCTTT	CASSSQDRGPTEAFF
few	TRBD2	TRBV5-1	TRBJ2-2	TGCGCCAGCAGCATCCGAACTAGCGGGAGTTCCAACACCGGGGAGCTGTTTTTT	CASSIRTSGSSNTGELFF
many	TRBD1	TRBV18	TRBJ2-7	TGTGCCAGCTCACCAAGGACAGGCTACGAGCAGTACTTC	CASSPRTGYEQYF
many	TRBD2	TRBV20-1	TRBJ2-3	TGCAGTGTTCCTCCGGCTAGCGGGATGACAGATACGCAGTATTTT	CSVPPASGMTDTQYF
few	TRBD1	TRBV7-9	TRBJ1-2	TGTGCCAGCAGCTTAAAAGAGACAGGGAGTCATGGCTACACCTTC	CASSLKETGSHGYTF
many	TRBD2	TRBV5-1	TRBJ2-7	TGCGCCAGCAGCAGCGGGGCCTACGAGCAGTACTTC	CASSSGAYEQYF
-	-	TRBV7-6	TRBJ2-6	TGTGCCAGCAGCTTACAAGTGGGGACTGGGGCCAACGTCCTGACTTTC	CASSLQVGTGANVLTF
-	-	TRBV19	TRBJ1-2	TGTGCCAGTAAGACTGGTACAGTCTATGGCTACACCTTC	CASKTGTVYGYTF
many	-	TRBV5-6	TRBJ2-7	TGTGCCAGCAGCTTGTTGTCTCCACAGAACTACGAGCAGTACTTC	CASSLLSPQNYEQYF
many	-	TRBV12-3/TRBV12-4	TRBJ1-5	TGTGCCAGCGGTCAAAGTTCGTCTGGAGATCAGCCCCAGCATTTT	CASGQSSSGDQPQHF
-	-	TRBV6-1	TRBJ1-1	TGTGCCAGCAGTGAAACAGGGTACACTGAAGCTTTCTTT	CASSETGYTEAFF
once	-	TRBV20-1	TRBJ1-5	TGCAGTGCCCCAGAGGCCGGGACACGGGCTAATCAGCCCCAGCATTTT	CSAPEAGTRANQPQHF
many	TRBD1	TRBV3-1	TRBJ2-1	TGTGCCAGCAGCCGGGGACAGGGGGACTACAATGAGCAGTTCTTC	CASSRGQGDYNEQFF
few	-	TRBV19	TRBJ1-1	TGTGCCAGTAGTAATGGGGAGGGGTTGGGCACTGAAGCTTTCTTT	CASSNGEGLGTEAFF
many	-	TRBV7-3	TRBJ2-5	TGTGCCAGCAGCTTACTGCGAGGGGAGACCCAGTACTTC	CASSLLRGETQYF
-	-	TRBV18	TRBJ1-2	TGTACCAGCTCACCACCGGGTAGTAACTATGGCTACACCTTC	CTSSPPGSNYGYTF
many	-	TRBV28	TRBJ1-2	TGTGCCAGCAGTTTCTCCGACAGGCGCTATGGCTACACCTTC	CASSFSDRRYGYTF
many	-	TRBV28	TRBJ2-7	TGTGCCAGCAGTCCTCCAGGGTACGAGCAGTACTTC	CASSPPGYEQYF
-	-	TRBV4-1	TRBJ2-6	TGCGCCAGCAGCCAACCGATTAGGGGCTCTGGGGCCAACGTCCTGACCTTC	CASSQPIRGSGANVLTF
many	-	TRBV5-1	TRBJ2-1	TGCGCCAGCAGCTTCTCCGAAGTTGAGCAGTTCTTC	CASSFSEVEQFF
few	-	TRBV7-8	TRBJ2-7	TGTGCCAGCAAAAGGAGCTCCTACGAGCAGTACTTC	CASKRSSYEQYF
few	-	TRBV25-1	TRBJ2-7	TGTGCCAGCAGTGAACAGGGACTCTCCTACGAGCAGTACTTC	CASSEQGLSYEQYF
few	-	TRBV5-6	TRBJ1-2	TGTGCCAGCAGCTTCGAAAAAGGACCGACCACTGTTAACTATGGCTACACCTTC	CASSFEKGPTTVNYGYTF